Following are 21 T cell receptor beta chains from one sample sequenced in a study of cytotoxic CD8 clonotypes in ibrutinib-treated CLL. The method was immunoSEQ multiplex PCR; TCRdb's version includes in-frame clones alone and lacks a portion of them. The data contain about 140,000 clones, about 84% of them singletons. Sequences were derived from PBMCs, sampled after 36 months of ibrutinib treatment. These TCRs come from a human donor with chronic lymphocytic leukemia.

In its sample, this clone was seen once. As DNA, the CDR3 is TGTGCCAGCAGCCAGGGACAGGGGAGTGAAAAACTGTTTTTT. Its translation is CASSQGQGSEKLFF. The rearrangement links TRBV6-6 to TRBJ1-4; TRBD1 aligns across 10 bases. Germline V gene lookup returns CDR1 MNHNY and CDR2 SVGAGI (reference sequence). Trimming at V came to 6 bases and at J to 7 bases, leaving 5 bases not matched to a gene. CDR3 length: 14 amino acids.

This rearrangement joins TRBV6-1 to TRBJ2-3; 8 positions match TRBD1. CDR3 length: 15 amino acids. Germline V gene lookup returns CDR1 MNHNS and CDR2 SASEGT. The V segment lost 7 bases and the J segment 2 bases; nucleotides outside the gene matches: 8. The CDR3: CASTRWTGNTDTQYF. CDR3 coding DNA: TGTGCCAGCACCCGATGGACAGGGAACACAGATACGCAGTATTTT.

The V and J genes are TRBV7-9 and TRBJ2-1; 7 bases match TRBD2. Germline lookup yields CDR1 SEHNR and CDR2 FQNEAQ (reference sequence). The V segment lost 1 base and the J segment 7 bases; nucleotides outside the gene matches: 4. The CDR3 contains 14 residues. CDR3 sequence: CASSLVGLVNEQFF. CDR3 bases: TGTGCCAGCAGCTTAGTTGGACTAGTTAATGAGCAGTTCTTC.

This clone is a singleton in its sample. The V and J genes are TRBV2 and TRBJ1-1; 7 bases fit TRBD1. J lost 1 base, V lost 6 bases, and 5 bases had no gene match. This CDR3 spans 14 amino acids. CDR1 SNHLY and CDR2 FYNNEI come from the germline V gene. The CDR3 reads CASRKDRPNTEAFF. The CDR3 region has the DNA TGTGCCAGCAGAAAGGACAGGCCGAACACTGAAGCTTTCTTT.

The sample holds a few counts of this clone. The J gene is TRBJ2-3, the V gene TRBV5-1; TRBD2 matches 13 bases. CDR1 SGHRS and CDR2 YFSETQ come from the germline V gene. The junction had 6 bases not matched to a gene; V was cut back by 2 bases and J by 0 bases. This CDR3 contains 18 residues. CDR3 residues: CASSFSGGLAGSTDTQYF. CDR3 sequence (DNA): TGCGCCAGCAGCTTCTCGGGGGGACTAGCGGGAAGCACAGATACGCAGTATTTT.

CDR3 bases: TGTGCCAGCAGGGCCGGCTCCCTAGCACGTAATGAGCAGTTCTTC. It yields the protein CASRAGSLARNEQFF. The genes are TRBV28 and TRBJ2-1; D possibly corresponds to TRBD2 (5 bases). From germline, CDR1 is MDHEN and CDR2 SYDVKM. With 6 bases removed from V and 7 bases from J, the gap between germline ends came to 19 bases. This CDR3 has 15 residues.

This clone was counted a few times. This sequence joins TRBV18 and TRBJ1-4, with D uncertain. Trimming left V 6 bases short and J 0 bases short, with 14 bases between. Germline CDR1 is KGHSH and CDR2 is LQKENI. This CDR3 contains 16 residues. The CDR3 DNA reads TGTGCCAGCTCGCCGAGGACCCCCGCAACTAATGAAAAACTGTTTTTT. Translating gives CASSPRTPATNEKLFF. Full variable domain (outside the CDR3, taken from reference TRBV18 and TRBJ1-4): NAGVMQNPRHLVRRRGQEARLRCSPMKGHSHVYWYRQLPEEGLKFMVYLQKENIIDESGMPKERFSAEFPKEGPSILRIQQVVRGDSAAYFCASSPRTPATNEKLFFGSGTQLSVL.

This clone has only a few counts. This sequence joins TRBV18 and TRBJ2-3, with D tentatively TRBD2 (6 bases). The CDR3 consists of 13 residues. Germline loops: CDR1 KGHSH, CDR2 LQKENI. V dropped 6 bases and J dropped 4 bases, with 11 bases sitting between them. The CDR3 is CASSNIAADTQYF. Written as DNA, the CDR3 is TGTGCCAGCTCCAACATAGCGGCAGATACGCAGTATTTT.

The chain employs TRBV19 and TRBJ1-5, with D possibly being TRBD1 (6 bases). The CDR3 has 15 amino acids. The V and J ends lost 6 bases and 1 base respectively, with 13 bases between them. Germline V gene sequence: CDR1 LNHDA, CDR2 SQIVND (reference sequence). The CDR3 reads CASRVTGSSNQPQHF. CDR3 bases: TGTGCCAGTAGGGTAACAGGGTCGAGCAATCAGCCCCAGCATTTT.

As to this clone: This CDR3 fails to terminate in the conserved phenylalanine or tryptophan, so it likely reflects a read error. The DNA is left out, because the CDR3 cannot be placed on it with certainty; the CDR3 is given as TCRdb lists it. The genes are TRBV28 and TRBJ1-6. The CDR3 comprises 12 residues, both ends counted. CDR1 is MDHEN and CDR2 is SYDVKM in the germline V gene. This CDR3 is CASSFPAGQFVV.

The chain recombines TRBV7-7 with TRBJ2-1; 10 bases are shared with TRBD2. The J segment lost 0 bases and the V segment lost 1 base, leaving 6 bases of the junction unmatched. Germline loops: CDR1 SSHAT, CDR2 FNYEAQ (reference sequence). This CDR3 has 18 residues. The CDR3 coding sequence is TGTGCCAGCAGCTTAGGGCCTCAGCGGGGGGGCTCCTACAATGAGCAGTTCTTC. This sequence encodes CASSLGPQRGGSYNEQFF. Full variable domain (rest looked up from reference TRBV7-7 and TRBJ2-1): GAGVSQSPRYKVTKRGQDVTLRCDPISSHATLYWYQQALGQGPEFLTYFNYEAQPDKSGLPSDRFSAERPEGSISTLTIQRTEQRDSAMYRCASSLGPQRGGSYNEQFFGPGTRLTVL.

This clone was picked up one time. This chain connects TRBV7-2 to TRBJ1-5; 8 bases fit TRBD1. CDR1 and CDR2 (germline): SGHTA, FQGNSA. The length of the CDR3 is 14 residues. V lost 1 base to trimming and J lost 5 bases; unmatched junction nucleotides: 1. CDR3 region: CASSLGTGHQPQHF. CDR3 DNA sequence: TGTGCCAGCAGCTTAGGGACAGGGCATCAGCCCCAGCATTTT.

The chain carries TRBV5-1 and TRBJ1-1; D gene unclear. Looked up from germline, CDR1 is SGHRS and CDR2 is YFSETQ. V was pared by 0 bases and J by 1 base, with 7 bases between. CDR3 size: 14 residues. This chain's CDR3 is CASSLVGRNTEAFF. DNA of the CDR3: TGCGCCAGCAGCTTGGTGGGCAGGAACACTGAAGCTTTCTTT. The full variable domain, rest sourced from reference TRBV5-1 and TRBJ1-1, is KAGVTQTPRYLIKTRGQQVTLSCSPISGHRSVSWYQQTPGQGLQFLFEYFSETQRNKGNFPGRFSGRQFSNSRSEMNVSTLELGDSALYLCASSLVGRNTEAFFGQGTRLTVV.

The chain couples TRBV5-1 to TRBJ2-7, with D perhaps TRBD1 (5 bases). Per germline, CDR1 SGHRS and CDR2 YFSETQ. This CDR3 region has 14 residues. Trimming shortened V by 6 bases and J by 2 bases, and 15 bases separated the two germline ends. The CDR3 here is CASNFGTGTYEQYF. DNA for the CDR3: TGCGCCAGCAATTTCGGAACAGGAACCTACGAGCAGTACTTC. The variable domain in full, with the rest retrieved from reference TRBV5-1 and TRBJ2-7, is KAGVTQTPRYLIKTRGQQVTLSCSPISGHRSVSWYQQTPGQGLQFLFEYFSETQRNKGNFPGRFSGRQFSNSRSEMNVSTLELGDSALYLCASNFGTGTYEQYFGPGTRLTVT.

This clone was seen a few times. The chain joins TRBV25-1 to TRBJ2-1; TRBD1 might be the D (5 bases). Trimming shortened V by 5 bases and J by 9 bases, and 8 bases separated the two germline ends. Per the germline V gene, CDR1 is MGHDK and CDR2 is SYGVNS. The CDR3 is 11 amino acids. Written as DNA, the CDR3 is TGTGCCAGCAGTATCAGGGCTGAGCAGTTCTTC. This codes for CASSIRAEQFF.

J is TRBJ2-7 and V is TRBV5-1; 7 nucleotides line up with TRBD2. The CDR3 has 16 amino acids. Germline V CDR1 and CDR2: SGHRS, YFSETQ. Losses at the gene ends were 4 bases for V and 2 bases for J; bases not matched to a gene: 12. This chain's CDR3 is CASSVTSSGPTYEQYF. The CDR3, as DNA: TGCGCCAGCAGCGTTACATCTAGCGGTCCGACCTACGAGCAGTACTTC.

This clone was recorded a few times. The V call is TRBV7-8, the J call TRBJ2-7, with 9 bases aligning to TRBD2. With 1 base clipped from V and 4 bases from J, the junction kept 5 bases outside the gene matches. This CDR3 comprises 15 residues. CDR1 and CDR2 (germline): SGHVS, FQNEAQ. CDR3 loop: CASSLEGTSKYEQYF. The DNA for the CDR3 is TGTGCCAGCAGCTTAGAGGGGACTAGCAAGTACGAGCAGTACTTC.

The chain uses TRBV28 and TRBJ1-2; maybe TRBD1 (5 bases). The CDR3 consists of 13 residues. V was clipped by 5 bases and J by 11 bases, with 18 bases between them. Germline assignment: CDR1 MDHEN and CDR2 SYDVKM. The CDR3 nucleotides are TGTGCCAGCAGTCCGCAATTTCGGGGGGGATACACCTTC. This codes for CASSPQFRGGYTF.

The DNA of the CDR3 is TGTGCCAGCACTGGTCTCTTGCGAGAGCAGTACTTC. Amino acid sequence: CASTGLLREQYF. The genes are TRBV2 and TRBJ2-7; D remains unclear. V was clipped by 7 bases and J by 7 bases, with 14 bases between them. The CDR3 sequence is 12 residues long. CDR1 is SNHLY, CDR2 FYNNEI, per germline.

CDR3 DNA: TGCGCCAGCAGCTGGGGACAGGGGGCCCACAATGAGCAGTTCTTC. Encoded protein: CASSWGQGAHNEQFF. The chain employs TRBV5-1 and TRBJ2-1; TRBD1 aligns across 12 bases. Trimming cost V 3 bases and J 5 bases; bases outside gene matches: 3. From germline, CDR1 is SGHRS and CDR2 YFSETQ. CDR3 size: 15 residues. Using reference TRBV5-1 and TRBJ2-1 for the parts outside the CDR3, the full variable domain is KAGVTQTPRYLIKTRGQQVTLSCSPISGHRSVSWYQQTPGQGLQFLFEYFSETQRNKGNFPGRFSGRQFSNSRSEMNVSTLELGDSALYLCASSWGQGAHNEQFFGPGTRLTVL.

Worth noting for this clone: The same CDR3 can be traced to other DNA sequences in this sample. The genes are TRBV6-6 and TRBJ2-7; 7 positions agree with TRBD1. V lost 4 bases to trimming and J lost 1 base; unmatched junction nucleotides: 4. The CDR3 covers 14 residues. CDR1 MNHNY and CDR2 SVGAGI come from the germline V gene (reference sequence). In DNA, the CDR3 is TGTGCCAGCAGTTGGGACAGAGGATCCTACGAGCAGTACTTC. Translation: CASSWDRGSYEQYF.